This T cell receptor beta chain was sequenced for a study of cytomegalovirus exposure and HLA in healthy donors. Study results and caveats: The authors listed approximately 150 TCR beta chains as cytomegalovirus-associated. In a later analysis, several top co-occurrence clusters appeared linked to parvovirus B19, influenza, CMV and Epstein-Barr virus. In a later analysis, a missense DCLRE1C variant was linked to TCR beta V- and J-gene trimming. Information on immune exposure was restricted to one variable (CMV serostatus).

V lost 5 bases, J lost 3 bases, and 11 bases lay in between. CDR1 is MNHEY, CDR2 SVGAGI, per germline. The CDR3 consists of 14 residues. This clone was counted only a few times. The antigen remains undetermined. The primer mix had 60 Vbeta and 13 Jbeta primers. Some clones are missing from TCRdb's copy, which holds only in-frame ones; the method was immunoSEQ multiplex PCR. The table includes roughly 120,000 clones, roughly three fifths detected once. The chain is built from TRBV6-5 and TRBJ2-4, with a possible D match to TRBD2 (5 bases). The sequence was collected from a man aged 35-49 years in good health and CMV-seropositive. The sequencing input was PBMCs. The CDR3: CASSALEGKNIQYF. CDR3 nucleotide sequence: TGTGCCAGCAGTGCCCTAGAGGGCAAAAACATTCAGTACTTC.